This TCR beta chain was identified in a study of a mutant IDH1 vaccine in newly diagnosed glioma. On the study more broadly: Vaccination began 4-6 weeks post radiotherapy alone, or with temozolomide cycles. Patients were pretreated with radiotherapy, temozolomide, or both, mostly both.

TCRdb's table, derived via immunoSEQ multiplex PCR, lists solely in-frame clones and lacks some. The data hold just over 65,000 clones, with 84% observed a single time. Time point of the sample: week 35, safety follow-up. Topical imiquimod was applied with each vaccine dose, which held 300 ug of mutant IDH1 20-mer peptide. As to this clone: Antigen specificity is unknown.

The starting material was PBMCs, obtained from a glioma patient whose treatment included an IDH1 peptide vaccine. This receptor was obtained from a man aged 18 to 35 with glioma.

CDR3: CASSLIAPGVNTEAFF. CDR3 coding DNA: TGTGCCAGCTCTCTGATCGCGCCCGGTGTAAACACTGAAGCTTTCTTT. The chain combines TRBV18 with TRBJ1-1; no firm D call. V was cut by 6 bases and J by 2 bases, with 19 bases left in between. The CDR3 is 16 amino acids. CDR1 KGHSH and CDR2 LQKENI come from the germline V gene.